This record concerns one TCR beta chain sequence. The data belong to a study of blood T cell repertoires in COVID-19. Study-level information: The United States, Italy and Spain supplied acute and convalescent COVID-19 samples. Sample material is recorded as cDNA or gDNA derived from T cells, B-cell-depleted T cells, or PBMCs.

Original processing notes: Reference gene primer amplification in the assay estimated nucleated cell counts. The protocol was immunoSEQ multiplex PCR, while the TCRdb copy is restricted to in-frame clones and leaves out a portion. Clonal size and the V and J genes are those of that table, whereas D and trimming came from the DNA. The table includes approximately 250,000 clones, around nine tenths detected once. Those enrolled in Seattle joined during active infection and were followed longitudinally afterward. With V trimmed by 5 bases and J by 4 bases, 9 bases remained unmatched. Germline V gene data show CDR1 as SGHVS and CDR2 as FQNEAQ. The CDR3 is 16 amino acids.

The sample comprised peripheral blood. The V and J genes are TRBV7-8 and TRBJ1-5, with TRBD1 identical over 9 bases. This TCR derives from a woman between 55 and 75 years old with COVID-19, enrolled during active disease. CDR3 region: CASSPAGQGRNQPQHF. The CDR3 bases are TGTGCCAGCAGCCCCGCTGGACAGGGGAGAAATCAGCCCCAGCATTTT.